The rows below give T cell receptor beta chains drawn from one sample of a study of cytomegalovirus exposure and HLA in healthy donors. The repertoire was sequenced with immunoSEQ multiplex PCR; TCRdb's copy has only in-frame clones and lacks some. Here the sample spans 170,000 or so clones, around 88% being singletons. Source material: PBMCs. Receptors originate from a woman between 18 and 29 years old in good health and CMV-seronegative. CDR3s include the opening cysteine and the closing phenylalanine or tryptophan. A D gene is named only where the DNA matches it firmly. Clone size appears in some rows only: once, few, many, or a class for an expanded clone.

DNA	CDR3	D	V	J	size
TGTGCCAGCAGTGAGTTGGGACAGGGGATGGATGGCTACACCTTC	CASSELGQGMDGYTF	TRBD1	TRBV2	TRBJ1-2	NA
TGCGCCAGCAGCTTAGGACCGACTAGCGGGAGTATTGGGGAGACCCAGTACTTC	CASSLGPTSGSIGETQYF	TRBD2	TRBV5-1	TRBJ2-5	NA
TGTGCCAGCAGCCATTCCCCGGGACAGGGGACCTACACTGAAGCTTTCTTT	CASSHSPGQGTYTEAFF	TRBD1	TRBV27	TRBJ1-1	once
TGTGCCAGCAGCTCAGGGGAGCGCAATGAGCAGTTCTTC	CASSSGERNEQFF	NA	TRBV7-9	TRBJ2-1	NA
TGTGCCAGTAGTATAGGGGGGGGCAAGACCTACGAGCAGTACTTC	CASSIGGGKTYEQYF	NA	TRBV19	TRBJ2-7	NA
TGTGCCATCAGCGGACTAGCGGACCCGAACACCGGGGAGCTGTTTTTT	CAISGLADPNTGELFF	TRBD2	TRBV10-3	TRBJ2-2	NA
TGTGCCACCAGCAATCCTATCTCCATGAACACTGAAGCTTTCTTT	CATSNPISMNTEAFF	NA	TRBV15	TRBJ1-1	NA
TGTGCCAGCAGCCCAGGGGGCCGGGAAAAACTGTTTTTT	CASSPGGREKLFF	TRBD1	TRBV27	TRBJ1-4	NA
TGTGCCAGCAGACTTCTCTCTCTGGAGGAGTACTTC	CASRLLSLEEYF	NA	TRBV5-6	TRBJ2-7	NA
TGTGCCGGCAGTTACGCAGGTGAAGCTTTCTTT	CAGSYAGEAFF	NA	TRBV6-6	TRBJ1-1	NA
TGTGCCACCAGCAGAGTGGGACTAGCGGGAGCGGGTCGTCACAATGAGCAGTTCTTC	CATSRVGLAGAGRHNEQFF	TRBD2	TRBV15	TRBJ2-1	NA
TGTGCCAGCAGCTTAGCCGGTGCGGAGACCCAGTACTTC	CASSLAGAETQYF	NA	TRBV7-9	TRBJ2-5	NA
TGTGCCAGCAGTTACTCGGACCCGACAGGGGGTCAGCCCCAGCATTTT	CASSYSDPTGGQPQHF	TRBD1	TRBV6-5	TRBJ1-5	NA
TGTGCCAGTATGGACCGACTAGCGGCGAACACCGGGGAGCTGTTTTTT	CASMDRLAANTGELFF	TRBD2	TRBV19	TRBJ2-2	NA
TGTGCCAGCAGCACCGACAGGGGGCTAAGGAGCTACACCTTC	CASSTDRGLRSYTF	TRBD1	TRBV7-9	TRBJ1-2	NA
TGTGCTAGTGGACCCGACTCCTATCCCTACGAGCAGTACTTC	CASGPDSYPYEQYF	NA	TRBV12-5	TRBJ2-7	NA
TGTGCCAGCAGTCGGGACAGGGCAATCGCTTTCTTT	CASSRDRAIAFF	TRBD1	TRBV6-5	TRBJ1-1	NA
TGTGCCTGGAGCGGACAGGGGAATCTCCCCCAGCATTTT	CAWSGQGNLPQHF	TRBD1	TRBV30	TRBJ1-5	NA
TGTGCCAGCACACAACCCCCCTCCTATGGCTACACCTTC	CASTQPPSYGYTF	NA	TRBV28	TRBJ1-2	once
TGTGCCAGCAGAGGGACTAGCGGGATGGGCGGGGAGCTGTTTTTT	CASRGTSGMGGELFF	TRBD2	TRBV6-5	TRBJ2-2	NA
TGTGCCAGCAGCTTGGGGGACAGAGACACCGGGGAGCTGTTTTTT	CASSLGDRDTGELFF	TRBD1	TRBV5-6	TRBJ2-2	NA
TGCGCCAGCATTGAGACCCTAAAGGGGGTAGGCTACACCTTC	CASIETLKGVGYTF	NA	TRBV4-1	TRBJ1-2	NA
TGCGCCAGCAATCTTCCGGGGAACACTGAAGCTTTCTTT	CASNLPGNTEAFF	NA	TRBV4-1	TRBJ1-1	NA
TGTGCCAGTAGTACACGACTAGCGGGAGACTACGAGCAGTACTTC	CASSTRLAGDYEQYF	TRBD2	TRBV19	TRBJ2-7	once
TGTGCCAGCTCACCTCCCGGGACTGGGAACACTGAAGCTTTCTTT	CASSPPGTGNTEAFF	NA	TRBV18	TRBJ1-1	once
TGTGCCTGGAGTGTAAACAGGGACACTGAAGCTTTCTTT	CAWSVNRDTEAFF	NA	TRBV30	TRBJ1-1	NA
TGCAGCGTTAAGACAGGATTGAACACTGAAGCTTTCTTT	CSVKTGLNTEAFF	NA	TRBV29-1	TRBJ1-1	NA
TGTGCCAGCAGTTACCTTGACTTGGGTAGCGGGAGTTACGAGCAGTACTTC	CASSYLDLGSGSYEQYF	TRBD2	TRBV28	TRBJ2-7	NA
TGTGCCAGCAGCTCCCGTGGGCAGATGAACACTGAAGCTTTCTTT	CASSSRGQMNTEAFF	NA	TRBV13	TRBJ1-1	NA
TGTGCCAGCAGCTCCCGGAGCTCCTACGAGCAGTACTTC	CASSSRSSYEQYF	NA	TRBV11-3	TRBJ2-7	NA
TGTGCCAGCAGTGAAGGGCACGAGCAGTACTTC	CASSEGHEQYF	NA	TRBV6-1	TRBJ2-7	NA
TGTGCCAGCAGCCCGTGGACAGGGGAGAACACTGAAGCTTTCTTT	CASSPWTGENTEAFF	TRBD1	TRBV7-6	TRBJ1-1	NA
TGTGCCAGCAATACCAGCGGGGGCAGCGAGACCCAGTACTTC	CASNTSGGSETQYF	TRBD2	TRBV6-5	TRBJ2-5	NA
TGTGCCAGCAGTGTGAGACAGGGTCCCCTTAGCAATCAGCCCCAGCATTTT	CASSVRQGPLSNQPQHF	TRBD1	TRBV2	TRBJ1-5	NA
TGTGCCAGCAGCCCGGGACAGGAGTACGAAAAACTGTTTTTT	CASSPGQEYEKLFF	TRBD1	TRBV7-9	TRBJ1-4	NA
TGTGCCAGCAGCGTACAGGGTTATACGGAAAAACTGTTTTTT	CASSVQGYTEKLFF	NA	TRBV5-4	TRBJ1-4	once
TGTGCCAGCAGCGGGACAGGGGTCAACTATGGCTACACCTTC	CASSGTGVNYGYTF	TRBD1	TRBV11-2	TRBJ1-2	NA
TGTGCCAGCAGCCCCAGCGCGGGGGGGCACGAGCAGTACTTC	CASSPSAGGHEQYF	TRBD2	TRBV7-2	TRBJ2-7	NA
TGTGCCAGCAGCCAGATCGGCGGGGTGATGAACACTGAAGCTTTCTTT	CASSQIGGVMNTEAFF	NA	TRBV27	TRBJ1-1	NA
TGTGCCAGCAGCGTGGGACAGGGGGATGAAAAACTGTTTTTT	CASSVGQGDEKLFF	TRBD1	TRBV5-5	TRBJ1-4	few
TGCAGTGTCACGAACACCGGGGAGCTGTTTTTT	CSVTNTGELFF	NA	TRBV20-1	TRBJ2-2	NA
TGTGCCAGCAACCCGAGGACAGCCAACACCGGGGAGCTGTTTTTT	CASNPRTANTGELFF	NA	TRBV2	TRBJ2-2	NA
TGTGCCAGCAGTGTCGGGGGGCTAGCGGGAATGGATACGCAGTATTTT	CASSVGGLAGMDTQYF	TRBD2	TRBV6-1	TRBJ2-3	few
TGTGCCAGCAGTTCGACAGGGAGAACTAATGAAAAACTGTTTTTT	CASSSTGRTNEKLFF	TRBD1	TRBV27	TRBJ1-4	NA
TGTGCCAGCAGCCGAGGGACAGGGACGGGTGAGCAGTACTTC	CASSRGTGTGEQYF	TRBD1	TRBV7-9	TRBJ2-7	NA
TGTGCTAGCAGCTTAGAACTAGGGCAATCCTACGAGCAGTACTTC	CASSLELGQSYEQYF	NA	TRBV7-7	TRBJ2-7	NA
TGCGCCAGCAGCCCGGGGGTAGTTCCAAGCCCAGATACGCAGTATTTT	CASSPGVVPSPDTQYF	NA	TRBV5-1	TRBJ2-3	once
TGTGCCAGCAGCTTCGGCGGGGGGGAGGGCGAGCAGTTCTTC	CASSFGGGEGEQFF	TRBD2	TRBV7-2	TRBJ2-1	NA
TGTGCCAGCAGTAACCAAGGGACAGGGTCCTACGAGCAGTACTTC	CASSNQGTGSYEQYF	TRBD1	TRBV6-5	TRBJ2-7	NA
TGTGCCAGCAGTTACTGGCAGGGGAGCTCCTACGAGCAGTACTTC	CASSYWQGSSYEQYF	NA	TRBV6-5	TRBJ2-7	NA
TGTGCCAGCAGTCACGGGAGGACAGATACGCAGTATTTT	CASSHGRTDTQYF	TRBD2	TRBV6-4	TRBJ2-3	NA
TGTGCCAGCAGTGACGGTAGGGCTAGCGGTTCTTACGAGCAGTACTTC	CASSDGRASGSYEQYF	TRBD2	TRBV6-1	TRBJ2-7	NA
TGTGCCAGCAGCTTTCAAAACACCATATATTTT	CASSFQNTIYF	NA	TRBV7-9	TRBJ1-3	NA
TGTGCCAGTAGTATAGATCTAGAGACAGGGGCGGACGGCTACACCTTC	CASSIDLETGADGYTF	TRBD1	TRBV19	TRBJ1-2	NA
TGTGCCAGCAGTGACGGGAGTGGCACAGATACGCAGTATTTT	CASSDGSGTDTQYF	NA	TRBV6-5	TRBJ2-3	once